One sample yielded the 27 T cell receptor beta chains listed below, sequenced in a study of T cells in placental villitis. Sequencing used immunoSEQ v4. The method was immunoSEQ multiplex PCR; TCRdb's version includes in-frame clones alone and lacks a portion of them. The profile shows 6,000 to 6,500 clones, around 80% of them singletons. The sample consisted of placental tissue containing maternal and fetal cells. These receptors all come from a human patient with infectious villitis; the placental T cells may come from both mother and fetus.

This sequence joins TRBV9 and TRBJ2-7; TRBD2 might be the D (6 bases). V shed 7 bases and J shed 5 bases, with 19 bases lying between them. This CDR3 is 14 amino acids long. The germline V gene has CDR1 SGDLS and CDR2 YYNGEE. CDR3 DNA sequence: TGTGCCAGCGGCGCCGGAGGGGCGTTCAACGAGCAGTACTTC. Translating gives CASGAGGAFNEQYF. Full variable domain (missing parts from reference TRBV9 and TRBJ2-7): DSGVTQTPKHLITATGQRVTLRCSPRSGDLSVYWYQQSLDQGLQFLIQYYNGEERAKGNILERFSAQQFPDLHSELNLSSLELGDSALYFCASGAGGAFNEQYFGPGTRLTVT.

About this clone itself: Additional DNA sequences in this sample encode the identical CDR3. The V and J genes are TRBV29-1 and TRBJ2-5; no definite D call. Germline CDR1 is SQVTM and CDR2 is ANQGSEA. V was trimmed by 1 base and J by 5 bases, leaving 8 bases between them. This CDR3 has 12 residues. This CDR3 reads CSVEGVVETQYF. The CDR3 DNA reads TGCAGCGTTGAAGGGGTAGTGGAGACCCAGTACTTC.

This rearrangement joins TRBV6-2 or TRBV6-3 to TRBJ1-1; possibly TRBD1 for D (5 bases). In germline, CDR1 is MNHEY, CDR2 SVGEGT. V was trimmed by 2 bases and J by 0 bases, leaving 10 bases between them. This CDR3 has 15 residues. The CDR3 sequence is CASSYKGLLNTEAFF. For the CDR3, the DNA is TGTGCCAGCAGTTACAAGGGACTTTTGAACACTGAAGCTTTCTTT.

The chain couples TRBV27 to TRBJ1-2; no reliable D call. Trimming removed 6 bases from V and 4 bases from J, with 15 bases in between. CDR1 and CDR2 (germline): MNHEY, SMNVEV (reference sequence). CDR3 length equals 14 residues. In nucleotides, the CDR3 is TGTGCCAGCAGCCCCGCGGGTTCACTCTATGGCTACACCTTC. It specifies CASSPAGSLYGYTF.

This chain connects TRBV7-8 to TRBJ1-5; no definite D call. Germline CDR1 SGHVS, CDR2 FQNEAQ. Trimming took off 5 bases at V and 6 bases at J, with 8 bases between the two ends. This CDR3 is 12 amino acids long. The CDR3 reads CASSPPGQPQHF. The CDR3 region has the DNA TGTGCCAGCAGCCCCCCCGGTCAGCCCCAGCATTTT. The full variable domain, rest sourced from reference TRBV7-8 and TRBJ1-5, is GAGVSQSPRYKVAKRGQDVALRCDPISGHVSLFWYQQALGQGPEFLTYFQNEAQLDKSGLPSDRFFAERPEGSVSTLKIQRTQQEDSAVYLCASSPPGQPQHFGDGTRLSIL.

This clone was picked up a small number of times. Other DNA sequences in this sample translate to the same CDR3. The V gene is TRBV19, the J gene TRBJ2-1, with D perhaps matching TRBD1 (6 bases). The CDR3 sequence is 13 residues long. The V gene's germline CDR1 is LNHDA and CDR2 SQIVND (reference sequence). Trimming removed 3 bases from V and 7 bases from J, with 10 bases in between. DNA for the CDR3: TGTGCCAGTAGTATCCAGGGGCCGAATGAGCAGTTCTTC. Its protein product is CASSIQGPNEQFF.

Notes on this clone: This sample also contains other DNA sequences that code for the same CDR3. The genes are TRBV12-3 or TRBV12-4 and TRBJ2-5, with D tentatively TRBD2 (6 bases). This CDR3 spans 12 amino acids. Deletions cut 3 bases from V and 5 bases from J, with 7 bases between. The CDR3 sequence: CASSFAGETQYF. In nucleotides, the CDR3 is TGTGCCAGCAGTTTCGCGGGGGAGACCCAGTACTTC.

The gene calls are TRBV3-1 (or the pseudogene TRBV3-2) and TRBJ1-6; unclear D gene. Per germline, CDR1 LGHDT and CDR2 YNNKEL (reference sequence). This CDR3 has 14 amino acids. The V end was cut by 1 base, the J end by 7 bases, with 8 bases between. The CDR3 reads CASSQGVQNSPLHF. CDR3 coding DNA: TGTGCCAGCAGCCAAGGGGTACAAAATTCACCCCTCCACTTT.

The CDR3 protein is CASSLTDYTGELFF. In DNA form, the CDR3 reads TGTGCCAGCAGCTTAACCGATTACACCGGGGAGCTGTTTTTT. The gene calls are TRBV7-9 and TRBJ2-2; D is uncertain. This CDR3 spans 14 amino acids. V lost 2 bases, J lost 3 bases, and 7 bases lay in between. Germline-derived CDR1 and CDR2 are SEHNR and FQNEAQ (reference sequence). The complete variable domain, with remaining parts taken from reference TRBV7-9 and TRBJ2-2, reads DTGVSQNPRHKITKRGQNVTFRCDPISEHNRLYWYRQTLGQGPEFLTYFQNEAQLEKSRLLSDRFSAERPKGSFSTLEIQRTEQGDSAMYLCASSLTDYTGELFFGEGSRLTVL.

Comment on this clone: The CDR3 carries no conserved terminal phenylalanine or tryptophan, so it likely arises from a read error. The DNA is left out, because the CDR3 cannot be placed on it with certainty; the CDR3 is given as TCRdb lists it. This chain joins TRBV7-8 and TRBJ1-2. Germline CDR1 is SGHVS and CDR2 is FQNEAQ. Inclusive of both ends, the CDR3 amounts to 12 amino acids. Here the CDR3 reads CASSLTAGRPIV.

The chain is built from TRBV6-2 or TRBV6-3 and TRBJ1-1, with 8 bases fitting TRBD1. The CDR3 runs to 13 residues. V trimming: 6 bases; J trimming: 5 bases; junction bases outside the gene matches: 5. Germline V CDR1 and CDR2: MNHEY, SVGEGT. CDR3 DNA: TGTGCCAGCAGGTACAGGGGGGGAACTGAAGCTTTCTTT. The encoded protein is CASRYRGGTEAFF.

The V call is TRBV6-5, the J call TRBJ1-1; TRBD1 might be the D (5 bases). CDR1 and CDR2 from the germline V gene are MNHEY and SVGAGI. CDR3 length: 13 amino acids. The germline V and J ends were trimmed by 2 bases and 1 base, with 5 bases remaining between them. The chain's CDR3 is CASSYGQNTEAFF. The CDR3 region has the DNA TGTGCCAGCAGTTACGGACAGAACACTGAAGCTTTCTTT.

The rearrangement joins TRBV4-1 to TRBJ2-2; TRBD1 aligns across 10 bases. The CDR3 spans 16 residues. The germline CDR1 and CDR2 sequences are MGHRA and YSYEKL. The V and J ends lost 0 bases and 4 bases, in that order; junction bases with no gene match: 2. CDR3 loop: CASSQEDRGSTGELFF. CDR3 in DNA: TGCGCCAGCAGCCAAGAGGACAGGGGGTCCACCGGGGAGCTGTTTTTT.

DNA of the CDR3: TGTGCCAGCAGCCAGGGGACAATCAAAGAGACCCAGTACTTC. It translates to CASSQGTIKETQYF. This chain connects TRBV3-1 (or the pseudogene TRBV3-2) to TRBJ2-5, with D perhaps TRBD1 (6 bases). Germline-derived CDR1 and CDR2 are LGHDT and YNNKEL (reference sequence). The CDR3 has 14 amino acids. Deletions cut 3 bases from V and 3 bases from J, with 11 bases between.

The J gene is TRBJ1-1, the V gene TRBV5-1, with 7 positions matching TRBD1. This CDR3 has 18 amino acids. The germline V gene encodes CDR1 SGHRS and CDR2 YFSETQ. Trimming removed 2 bases from V and 0 bases from J; junction bases left unmatched: 13. The CDR3 bases are TGCGCCAGCAGCTTAGAAATCCGGGCCAGGGGGGTGAACACTGAAGCTTTCTTT. This codes for CASSLEIRARGVNTEAFF. Looking up the rest from reference TRBV5-1 and TRBJ1-1 gives the full variable domain: KAGVTQTPRYLIKTRGQQVTLSCSPISGHRSVSWYQQTPGQGLQFLFEYFSETQRNKGNFPGRFSGRQFSNSRSEMNVSTLELGDSALYLCASSLEIRARGVNTEAFFGQGTRLTVV.

V gene TRBV2 combines with J gene TRBJ1-2; D is undetermined. The V gene lost 7 bases and the J gene lost 3 bases, with 24 bases spanning the gap. Germline CDR1 SNHLY, CDR2 FYNNEI. This CDR3 has 17 amino acids. CDR3 coding DNA: TGTGCCAGCACACGAGGCCGAGGGAGAGAGCACGACTATGGCTACACCTTC. Translation: CASTRGRGREHDYGYTF.

This clone occurred once. The chain couples TRBV4-3 to TRBJ2-3; TRBD2 aligns across 10 bases. This CDR3 comprises 18 residues. V lost 0 bases, J lost 1 base, and 7 bases stayed unmatched. CDR1 LGHNA and CDR2 YSLEER come from the germline V gene. The chain's CDR3 is CASSQDMWLAGGTDTQYF. The CDR3 bases are TGCGCCAGCAGCCAAGATATGTGGCTAGCGGGGGGCACAGATACGCAGTATTTT.

CDR3 protein: CAISVRGGGQPQHF. The CDR3 region has the DNA TGTGCCATCAGTGTCAGGGGAGGGGGTCAGCCCCAGCATTTT. V gene TRBV10-3 combines with J gene TRBJ1-5; D possibly corresponds to TRBD1 (6 bases). The CDR3 contains 14 residues. The germline gives CDR1 ENHRY, CDR2 SYGVKD. V was trimmed by 4 bases and J by 6 bases, leaving 13 bases between them.

The chain couples TRBV6-2 or TRBV6-3 to TRBJ1-1; 7 bases are a match to TRBD1. V gave up 4 bases and J gave up 5 bases; unmatched junction bases: 7. The germline V gene encodes CDR1 MNHEY and CDR2 SVGEGT. This CDR3 is built from 14 residues. The CDR3 DNA follows: TGTGCCAGCAGTTTGATACAGGGGCGAACTGAAGCTTTCTTT. This gives the protein CASSLIQGRTEAFF.

This chain connects TRBV4-2 to TRBJ1-4, with a possible D match to TRBD1 (5 bases). Germline V lookup: CDR1 LGHNA, CDR2 YNFKEQ. The length of the CDR3 is 14 residues. With 7 bases removed from V and 5 bases from J, the gap between germline ends came to 14 bases. CDR3 sequence reads: CASTPGTANEKLFF. The CDR3 nucleotides read TGTGCCAGCACTCCAGGGACTGCAAATGAAAAACTGTTTTTT.

This clone was seen a single time. The V and J genes are TRBV6-2 or TRBV6-3 and TRBJ1-6; TRBD1 might be the D (5 bases). Trimming took off 5 bases at V and 7 bases at J, with 12 bases between the two ends. This CDR3 is 14 amino acids long. Germline CDR1 is MNHEY and CDR2 is SVGEGT. This CDR3 reads CASSPTEENSPLHF. The CDR3 coding sequence is TGTGCCAGCAGTCCGACAGAGGAGAATTCACCCCTCCACTTT.

This clone came up a few times. V usage is TRBV5-4 and J usage is TRBJ1-3; 8 bases fit TRBD1. Trimming at V came to 4 bases and at J to 1 base, leaving 1 base not matched to a gene. CDR1 SGHNT and CDR2 YYREEE come from the germline V gene (reference sequence). This CDR3 contains 14 residues. This CDR3 is CASSRTGSGNTIYF. Here the CDR3 DNA reads TGTGCCAGCAGCCGGACAGGGTCTGGAAACACCATATATTTT. Complete variable domain (other parts from reference TRBV5-4 and TRBJ1-3): ETGVTQSPTHLIKTRGQQVTLRCSSQSGHNTVSWYQQALGQGPQFIFQYYREEENGRGNFPPRFSGLQFPNYSSELNVNALELDDSALYLCASSRTGSGNTIYFGEGSWLTVV.

The sample holds one count of this clone. This chain uses TRBV7-9 with TRBJ2-3; no clear D. The V and J ends lost 5 bases and 9 bases respectively, with 12 bases between them. This CDR3 has 12 residues. The germline CDR1 and CDR2 sequences are SEHNR and FQNEAQ (reference sequence). CDR3 in amino acids: CASSVTTYTQYF. As DNA, the CDR3 is TGTGCCAGCAGCGTTACTACATACACGCAGTATTTT.

This sequence joins TRBV7-2 and TRBJ2-7; possible D gene TRBD1, 6 bases. CDR1 is SGHTA and CDR2 is FQGNSA in the germline V gene. This CDR3 is built from 14 residues. The germline V and J ends were trimmed by 5 bases and 0 bases, with 11 bases remaining between them. CDR3 residues: CASSARTVSYEQYF. CDR3 coding DNA: TGTGCCAGCAGCGCCAGGACAGTCTCCTACGAGCAGTACTTC. Based on the CDR3 plus reference TRBV7-2 and TRBJ2-7, the full variable domain is GAGVSQSPSNKVTEKGKDVELRCDPISGHTALYWYRQSLGQGLEFLIYFQGNSAPDKSGLPSDRFSAERTGGSVSTLTIQRTQQEDSAVYLCASSARTVSYEQYFGPGTRLTVT.

The CDR3 DNA sequence: TGTGCCAGCAGCCCAGACCTGTCTTATTCACCCCTCCACTTT. The encoded protein is CASSPDLSYSPLHF. The chain links TRBV7-9 to TRBJ1-6; D is uncertain. V was trimmed by 5 bases and J by 8 bases, leaving 13 bases between them. This CDR3 is built from 14 residues. CDR1 SEHNR and CDR2 FQNEAQ come from the germline V gene (reference sequence). The complete variable domain, with remaining parts taken from reference TRBV7-9 and TRBJ1-6, reads DTGVSQNPRHKITKRGQNVTFRCDPISEHNRLYWYRQTLGQGPEFLTYFQNEAQLEKSRLLSDRFSAERPKGSFSTLEIQRTEQGDSAMYLCASSPDLSYSPLHFGNGTRLTVT.

This clone showed up just a few times. This rearrangement joins TRBV18 to TRBJ1-2; D is unclear. The CDR3 runs to 17 residues. Germline V gene lookup returns CDR1 KGHSH and CDR2 LQKENI. V dropped 3 bases and J dropped 1 base, with 18 bases sitting between them. Here the CDR3 reads CASSPSPGWGYNYGYTF. The CDR3 region has the DNA TGTGCCAGCTCACCCTCTCCCGGTTGGGGATATAACTATGGCTACACCTTC.

The chain employs TRBV4-3 and TRBJ2-2; D is possibly TRBD2 (6 bases). Trimming took off 7 bases at V and 6 bases at J, with 18 bases between the two ends. This CDR3 has 15 residues. Germline V gene sequence: CDR1 LGHNA, CDR2 YSLEER. Here the CDR3 DNA reads TGCGCCAGCAATCGGGGAGGATTAGGAGCCGGGGAGCTGTTTTTT. Amino acid sequence: CASNRGGLGAGELFF.